This T cell receptor beta chain emerged from a study of beta chain features in type 1 diabetes. Germline-derived CDR1 and CDR2 are LGHNA and YSLEER. After removal of 0 bases from V and 4 bases from J, the junction contained 14 bases not matched to a gene. The CDR3 has 18 amino acids. This clone was seen more than once but under ten times. The antigen remains unidentified. Overall study results and limits: Across all four CD4+ subsets, people with type 1 diabetes showed modestly shorter TCRB CDR3s.

Sorted populations were all over 98% pure. TCRB transcripts that were expressed got sequenced, as all of the isolated RNA had been reverse transcribed. Using immunoSEQ multiplex PCR, the repertoire was profiled, and TCRdb retains in-frame clones only, with some absent. This table has a few hundred thousand clones, around 13% appearing once. This TCR was sampled from a woman between 18 and 30 years old with type 1 diabetes. Sequenced sample: naive CD4+ T cells from blood. The V gene is TRBV4-3, the J gene TRBJ2-5; 7 nucleotides agree with TRBD2. The CDR3 spells CASSQELGGSIIVETQYF. Here the CDR3 DNA reads TGCGCCAGCAGCCAAGAGCTCGGGGGGAGTATCATAGTAGAGACCCAGTACTTC.